The 26 T cell receptor beta chains listed next were all sequenced from one sample in a study of shared clonotypes between healthy human individuals. TCRdb's copy holds only in-frame clones and misses some; the assay was immunoSEQ multiplex PCR. The table shows about 2 million clones, with approximately 94% occurring only once. Selected positively for CCR7 and CD45RO-negative, naive CD8 cells excluded terminally differentiated effector memory CD45RA+ cells. Sequencing was done on a sample of naive CD8+ T cells sorted from blood. Receptors were obtained from a man younger than 30 in good health.

V is TRBV6-5 and J is TRBJ2-7, with 8 bases that match TRBD2. Germline V lookup: CDR1 MNHEY, CDR2 SVGAGI. This CDR3 is 15 amino acids long. J lost 7 bases, V lost 1 base, and 9 bases had no gene match. CDR3 nucleotides: TGTGCCAGCAGTTACTTTCCAGCGGGAGTAGAAGAGCAGTACTTC. The encoded protein is CASSYFPAGVEEQYF.

This clone was observed a single time. The chain links TRBV5-6 to TRBJ2-7; 7 nucleotides agree with TRBD1. CDR1 is SGHDT and CDR2 is YYEEEE in the germline V gene. With V trimmed by 1 base and J by 2 bases, 3 bases remained unmatched. This CDR3 spans 14 amino acids. The CDR3 is CASSLRRGTYEQYF. The CDR3 DNA sequence: TGTGCCAGCAGCTTGCGCAGGGGGACCTACGAGCAGTACTTC.

The rearrangement joins TRBV25-1 to TRBJ1-4, with 7 bases that match TRBD1. This CDR3 contains 13 residues. V trimming: 6 bases; J trimming: 5 bases; junction bases outside the gene matches: 3. Germline loops: CDR1 MGHDK, CDR2 SYGVNS. DNA of the CDR3: TGTGCCAGCAGGACAGGGATAAATGAAAAACTGTTTTTT. Translating it yields CASRTGINEKLFF.

This clone was observed once. V and J are TRBV13 and TRBJ2-7; a weak D match, TRBD1 (6 bases). Germline lookup yields CDR1 PRHDT and CDR2 FYEKMQ (reference sequence). Trimming left V 4 bases short and J 5 bases short, with 18 bases between. This CDR3 has 15 residues. The CDR3 region has the DNA TGTGCCAGCAGCTCAGGACAGCGGTGGTCCAACGAGCAGTACTTC. Amino acids: CASSSGQRWSNEQYF.

As to this clone: This sample includes further DNA sequences coding for the same CDR3. V and J are TRBV27 and TRBJ1-5; maybe TRBD1 (5 bases). Germline CDR1 MNHEY, CDR2 SMNVEV (reference sequence). This CDR3 is built from 14 residues. With 3 bases removed from V and 1 base from J, the gap between germline ends came to 7 bases. The chain's CDR3 is CASSLRDSNQPQHF. DNA for the CDR3: TGTGCCAGCAGTTTGAGGGACAGCAATCAGCCCCAGCATTTT.

The V gene is TRBV19, the J gene TRBJ1-2; TRBD1 agrees at 7 bases. The ends lost 5 bases at V and 4 bases at J; junction bases unmatched: 10. CDR1 and CDR2 from the germline V gene are LNHDA and SQIVND (reference sequence). This CDR3 spans 15 amino acids. The CDR3 spells CASSVSGTEIYGYTF. The CDR3 DNA is TGTGCCAGTAGTGTCTCCGGGACAGAAATCTATGGCTACACCTTC.

V is TRBV30 and J is TRBJ2-1, with 9 bases that match TRBD2. V shed 4 bases and J 4 bases; nucleotides not matched to a gene: 2. The CDR3 covers 13 residues. Per germline, CDR1 GTSNPN and CDR2 SVGIG (reference sequence). In DNA, the CDR3 is TGTGCCTGGATGCGGGAGGGGTACAATGAGCAGTTCTTC. Its translation: CAWMREGYNEQFF.

This chain uses TRBV4-3 with TRBJ2-5; tentatively, D is TRBD2 (6 bases). V was trimmed by 4 bases and J by 4 bases, leaving 19 bases between them. The germline V gene encodes CDR1 LGHNA and CDR2 YSLEER. The CDR3 is 16 residues long. The CDR3, as DNA: TGCGCCAGCAGCCGGATATCGGGAGTCCCAACAGAGACCCAGTACTTC. It codes for CASSRISGVPTETQYF.

CDR3 sequence (DNA): TGCGCCAGCAAGATAGGAGAGACCCAGTACTTC. This gives the protein CASKIGETQYF. The chain uses TRBV10-1 and TRBJ2-5; D remains ambiguous. Germline V gives CDR1 WNHNN, CDR2 SYGVQD (reference sequence). The CDR3 spans 11 residues. V shed 7 bases and J shed 4 bases, with 7 bases lying between them.

V and J are TRBV14 and TRBJ1-1; TRBD1 is a possible D gene (6 bases). CDR1 SGHDN and CDR2 FVKESK come from the germline V gene. The CDR3 covers 14 residues. V was shortened by 1 base and J by 5 bases, with 11 bases between the two germline ends. CDR3 bases: TGTGCCAGCAGCCAAGTCAGGGGCAGGACTGAAGCTTTCTTT. This codes for CASSQVRGRTEAFF.

The rearrangement uses TRBV11-2 and TRBJ2-5; 10 bases are shared with TRBD2. J gave up 1 base and V 0 bases, and 8 bases lay outside the gene matches. This CDR3 is 18 amino acids long. Germline lookup yields CDR1 SGHAT and CDR2 FQNNGV. This chain's CDR3 is CASSLEEASGSPQETQYF. Written as DNA, the CDR3 is TGTGCCAGCAGCTTAGAAGAGGCTAGCGGGAGTCCCCAAGAGACCCAGTACTTC.

As to this clone: Other DNA sequences in this sample translate to the same CDR3. The chain combines TRBV19 with TRBJ1-5; no reliable D call. Germline CDR1 reads LNHDA; CDR2 reads SQIVND (reference sequence). Trimming took off 0 bases at V and 4 bases at J, with 7 bases between the two ends. The CDR3 has 14 amino acids. CDR3 sequence reads: CASSIDLENQPQHF. CDR3 DNA: TGTGCCAGTAGTATAGATTTGGAAAATCAGCCCCAGCATTTT.

The J gene is TRBJ1-2, the V gene TRBV13; TRBD1 aligns across 10 bases. The CDR3 spans 14 residues. J was trimmed by 5 bases and V by 5 bases; bases with no gene match: 5. Germline CDR1 and CDR2: PRHDT and FYEKMQ (reference sequence). CDR3 sequence: CASSERQGAYGYTF. In nucleotides, the CDR3 is TGTGCCAGCAGCGAACGACAGGGGGCTTATGGCTACACCTTC.

The chain links TRBV27 to TRBJ1-1; D is uncertain. Germline-derived CDR1 and CDR2 are MNHEY and SMNVEV (reference sequence). This CDR3 has 17 amino acids. Trimming cost V 2 bases and J 0 bases, with 16 bases left between them. CDR3 in amino acids: CASSLIEPKAMNTEAFF. The CDR3 DNA sequence: TGTGCCAGCAGTTTAATAGAACCCAAGGCGATGAACACTGAAGCTTTCTTT.

Regarding this clone: Other DNA sequences of this sample code for an identical CDR3. The rearrangement joins TRBV6-5 to TRBJ2-1, with TRBD1 as a possible D gene (5 bases). Trimming took off 2 bases at V and 2 bases at J, with 7 bases between the two ends. Germline CDR1 reads MNHEY; CDR2 reads SVGAGI. The CDR3 length is 14 residues. The DNA of the CDR3 is TGTGCCAGCAGTTACAAGGGGACCTACAATGAGCAGTTCTTC. This translates into CASSYKGTYNEQFF.

The table lists this clone with a count of one. Additional DNA sequences in this sample encode the identical CDR3. The rearrangement joins TRBV4-1 to TRBJ2-3, with 12 bases aligning to TRBD2. This CDR3 has 17 amino acids. Germline loops: CDR1 MGHRA, CDR2 YSYEKL. With 0 bases clipped from V and 3 bases from J, the junction kept 4 bases outside the gene matches. The CDR3 here is CASSQDPSGGETDTQYF. The CDR3 nucleotides are TGCGCCAGCAGCCAAGACCCTAGCGGGGGGGAGACAGATACGCAGTATTTT.

The chain is built from TRBV4-3 and TRBJ1-4; a possible D gene is TRBD1 (6 bases). The germline V gene has CDR1 LGHNA and CDR2 YSLEER. CDR3 size: 15 residues. The V end was cut by 2 bases, the J end by 8 bases, with 15 bases between. As DNA, the CDR3 is TGCGCCAGCAGCCAAAACAGGGAAAGTAGAGAAAAACTGTTTTTT. Protein product: CASSQNRESREKLFF.

V gene TRBV30 combines with J gene TRBJ1-1; D unclear. The CDR3 covers 13 residues. Trimming pared 3 bases from V and 3 bases from J, leaving 11 bases between. In germline, CDR1 is GTSNPN, CDR2 SVGIG (reference sequence). Here the CDR3 DNA reads TGTGCCTGGAGCCGGGTGGGTGACACTGAAGCTTTCTTT. Amino acids: CAWSRVGDTEAFF.

The V gene is TRBV6-6, the J gene TRBJ2-3, with D unclear. Looked up from germline, CDR1 is MNHNY and CDR2 is SVGAGI (reference sequence). The CDR3 has 16 amino acids. V lost 0 bases, J lost 3 bases, and 13 bases lay in between. CDR3 in DNA: TGTGCCAGCAGTTACTCCCGTCCCGCCTCGACAGATACGCAGTATTTT. Amino acids: CASSYSRPASTDTQYF.

This chain connects TRBV21-1 to TRBJ2-7; the table's TRBD2 call for D was not verified on the DNA. TRBV21-1 is deemed a pseudogene. This CDR3 comprises 16 residues. This chain's CDR3 is CASSKVLRLLRYEQYF. Here the CDR3 DNA reads TGTGCCAGCAGCAAAGTGCTACGATTACTACGGTACGAGCAGTACTTC.

This sequence joins TRBV10-1 and TRBJ2-3, with 9 bases fitting TRBD1. V was pared by 4 bases and J by 4 bases, with 6 bases of the junction left unmatched. The CDR3 extends over 15 amino acids. Germline CDR1 reads WNHNN; CDR2 reads SYGVQD (reference sequence). CDR3 DNA sequence: TGCGCCAGCAGTGGAATAGGGACAGGGCCAGATACGCAGTATTTT. Its protein product is CASSGIGTGPDTQYF.

This chain connects TRBV4-1 to TRBJ1-2; D is possibly TRBD1 (5 bases). Trimming left V 0 bases short and J 8 bases short, with 19 bases between. Germline lookup yields CDR1 MGHRA and CDR2 YSYEKL. The CDR3 runs to 16 residues. The CDR3, as DNA: TGCGCCAGCAGCCAAGAGATTGGCAGGGCTGATGAGGGCTACACCTTC. Encoded protein: CASSQEIGRADEGYTF.

This clone came up once. The CDR3 bases are TGTGCCAGCAGCTCCTACGGGGGGACGGGCTACGAGCAGTACTTC. Translating gives CASSSYGGTGYEQYF. The chain carries TRBV5-4 and TRBJ2-7; 7 bases are a match to TRBD2. The CDR3 loop spans 15 amino acids. After removal of 3 bases from V and 3 bases from J, the junction contained 9 bases not matched to a gene. CDR1 SGHNT and CDR2 YYREEE come from the germline V gene (reference sequence).

This clone appeared once. This chain connects TRBV6-1 to TRBJ2-7; tentative D call: TRBD1 (6 bases). This CDR3 is 12 amino acids long. V was shortened by 6 bases and J by 6 bases, with 12 bases between the two germline ends. Germline V gives CDR1 MNHNS, CDR2 SASEGT. CDR3 DNA: TGTGCCAGCAGACAAACAGGGCTCGAGCAGTACTTC. It specifies CASRQTGLEQYF.

The chain employs TRBV4-1 and TRBJ2-7; a possible D gene is TRBD1 (5 bases). There are 13 residues in the CDR3. The germline V and J ends were trimmed by 3 bases and 4 bases, with 10 bases remaining between them. CDR1 and CDR2 from the germline V gene are MGHRA and YSYEKL. This CDR3 is CASSHSPGYEQYF. CDR3 bases: TGCGCCAGCAGCCATAGTCCAGGGTACGAGCAGTACTTC.

The chain is built from TRBV27 and TRBJ2-5, with a possible D match to TRBD2 (6 bases). There are 14 residues in the CDR3. CDR1 is MNHEY and CDR2 is SMNVEV in the germline V gene (reference sequence). The V end lost 3 bases, the J end lost 3 bases, and 11 bases lay between the germline ends. For the CDR3, the DNA is TGTGCCAGCAGTTTCGCGGGGAACGAAGAGACCCAGTACTTC. It is translated as CASSFAGNEETQYF.